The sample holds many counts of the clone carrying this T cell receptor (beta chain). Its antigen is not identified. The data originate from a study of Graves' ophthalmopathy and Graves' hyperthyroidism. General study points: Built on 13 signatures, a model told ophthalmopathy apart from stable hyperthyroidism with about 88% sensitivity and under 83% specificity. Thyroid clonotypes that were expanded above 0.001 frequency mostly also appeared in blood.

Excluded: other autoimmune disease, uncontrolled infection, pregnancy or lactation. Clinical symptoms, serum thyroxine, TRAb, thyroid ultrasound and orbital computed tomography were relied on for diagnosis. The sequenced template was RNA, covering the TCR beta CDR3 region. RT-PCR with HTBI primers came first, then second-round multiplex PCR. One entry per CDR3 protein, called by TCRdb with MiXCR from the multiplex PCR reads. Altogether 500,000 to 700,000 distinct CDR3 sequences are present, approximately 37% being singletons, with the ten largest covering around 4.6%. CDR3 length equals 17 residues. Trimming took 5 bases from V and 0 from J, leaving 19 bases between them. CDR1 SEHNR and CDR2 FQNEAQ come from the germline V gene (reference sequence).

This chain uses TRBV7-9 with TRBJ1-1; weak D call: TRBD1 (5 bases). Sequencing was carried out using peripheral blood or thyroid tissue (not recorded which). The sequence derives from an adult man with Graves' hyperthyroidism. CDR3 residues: CASSPQIGRTMNTEAFF. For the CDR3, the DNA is TGTGCCAGCAGCCCCCAAATTGGCAGGACAATGAACACTGAAGCTTTCTTT.